This passage covers 5 T cell receptor beta chains from one sample sequenced in a study of cytomegalovirus exposure and HLA in healthy donors. The PCR was carried out with 60 Vbeta primers and 13 Jbeta primers. TCRdb's table, derived via immunoSEQ multiplex PCR, lists solely in-frame clones and lacks some. Of 87,000 or so clones detected, 77% appear once; the ten largest clones hold roughly 5%. Specimen: PBMCs. The receptor set was obtained from a woman aged 40 to 50 in good health and CMV-seronegative.

J is TRBJ2-2 and V is TRBV30; 9 bases map to TRBD2. The CDR3 has 15 residues. V lost 2 bases and J lost 2; bases outside the gene matches: 3. Germline V gene data show CDR1 as GTSNPN and CDR2 as SVGIG (reference sequence). In DNA form, the CDR3 reads TGTGCCTGGAGTTTTAGCGGGGGTAACACCGGGGAGCTGTTTTTT. It yields the protein CAWSFSGGNTGELFF.

This CDR3 reads CATSRETGGNSPLHF. CDR3 nucleotides: TGTGCCACCAGCAGAGAAACAGGGGGGAATTCACCCCTCCACTTT. V and J are TRBV15 and TRBJ1-6, with TRBD1 matching over 8 bases. Germline values: CDR1 LNHNV, CDR2 YYDKDF (reference sequence). This CDR3 has 15 amino acids. The V segment lost 0 bases and the J segment 7 bases; nucleotides outside the gene matches: 2.

The chain uses TRBV6-6 and TRBJ1-5; 10 nucleotides align to TRBD1. This CDR3 region has 16 residues. V gave up 7 bases and J gave up 4 bases; unmatched junction bases: 10. Germline V lookup: CDR1 MNHNY, CDR2 SVGAGI (reference sequence). CDR3 DNA sequence: TGTGCCAGCACTACCGACAGGGGGCGAGGGAATCAGCCCCAGCATTTT. Translation gives CASTTDRGRGNQPQHF.

V and J are TRBV6-4 and TRBJ2-2; possible D gene TRBD2, 6 bases. The germline V gene has CDR1 MRHNA and CDR2 SNTAGT. V was pared by 7 bases and J by 1 base, with 13 bases between. The CDR3 consists of 15 residues. The CDR3 region has the DNA TGTGCCAGCACGAATGACGGGGGGAACACCGGGGAGCTGTTTTTT. Translating gives CASTNDGGNTGELFF.

In DNA, the CDR3 is TGTGCCAGCGGATTGGGACAGGGGAGCTATGGCTACACCTTC. It yields the protein CASGLGQGSYGYTF. The J gene is TRBJ1-2, the V gene TRBV6-6; 10 bases align to TRBD1. The CDR3 is 14 amino acids. The germline V gene has CDR1 MNHNY and CDR2 SVGAGI (reference sequence). J was trimmed by 4 bases and V by 8 bases; bases with no gene match: 7.